The 26 T cell receptor beta chains given below trace back to one sample, sequenced in a study of blood T cell repertoires in COVID-19. Sequenced by immunoSEQ multiplex PCR; TCRdb stores in-frame clones only, minus some. This repertoire shows 120,000 or so clones, less than 90% found once; its top ten account for 27%. The sequenced sample was peripheral blood. These receptors were collected from a woman of 80 years or more with acute or convalescent COVID-19.

This chain uses TRBV6-6 with TRBJ2-7; possibly TRBD2 for D (5 bases). Trimming stripped 6 bases from V and 0 bases from J, with 15 bases between. CDR1 MNHNY and CDR2 SVGAGI come from the germline V gene (reference sequence). The CDR3 spans 15 residues. In DNA, the CDR3 is TGTGCCAGCAGACGCGAGGGAGCCAGCTCCTACGAGCAGTACGTC. This translates into CASRREGASSYEQYV.

The chain carries TRBV4-2 and TRBJ1-4; the match to TRBD1 covers 12 bases. The CDR3 has 15 amino acids. V dropped 5 bases and J dropped 5; count of bases not matched to a gene: 3. Germline values: CDR1 LGHNA, CDR2 YNFKEQ. This CDR3 reads CASSGDRGRNEKLFF. Written as DNA, the CDR3 is TGTGCCAGCAGCGGGGACAGGGGGCGCAATGAAAAACTGTTTTTT.

V gene TRBV3-1 (or the pseudogene TRBV3-2) combines with J gene TRBJ1-1; D is uncertain. Germline-derived CDR1 and CDR2 are LGHDT and YNNKEL (reference sequence). Between the trimmed V and J ends, which lost 4 bases and 1 base, there was a span of 7 bases. This CDR3 spans 13 amino acids. CDR3 in amino acids: CASSRYRNTEAFF. CDR3 coding DNA: TGTGCCAGCAGCCGTTACAGGAACACTGAAGCTTTCTTT.

This chain connects TRBV11-2 to TRBJ1-2; tentative D call: TRBD1 (6 bases). Germline CDR1 and CDR2: SGHAT and FQNNGV. CDR3 length: 14 amino acids. Trimming left V 3 bases short and J 1 base short, with 9 bases between. The CDR3 bases are TGTGCCAGCAGCTTGGGACATGATAACTATGGCTACACCTTC. This codes for CASSLGHDNYGYTF.

The chain joins TRBV7-3 to TRBJ1-1; D possibly corresponds to TRBD1 (5 bases). V dropped 4 bases and J dropped 5 bases, with 11 bases sitting between them. CDR1 and CDR2 from the germline V gene are SGHTA and FQGTGA. The CDR3 covers 13 residues. Written as DNA, the CDR3 is TGTGCCAGCAGCTCAGGGTCTGGTACTGAAGCTTTCTTT. Protein sequence: CASSSGSGTEAFF.

This chain joins TRBV5-1 and TRBJ2-1; 7 bases map to TRBD2. The trim removed 7 bases at V and 5 bases at J, leaving 6 bases unmatched. The CDR3 has 13 residues. CDR1 SGHRS and CDR2 YFSETQ come from the germline V gene. CDR3 protein: CASARGTNNEQFF. The CDR3 nucleotides are TGCGCCAGCGCGCGGGGGACCAACAATGAGCAGTTCTTC. Full variable domain (rest looked up from reference TRBV5-1 and TRBJ2-1): KAGVTQTPRYLIKTRGQQVTLSCSPISGHRSVSWYQQTPGQGLQFLFEYFSETQRNKGNFPGRFSGRQFSNSRSEMNVSTLELGDSALYLCASARGTNNEQFFGPGTRLTVL.

This sequence joins TRBV28 and TRBJ2-1, with TRBD1 matching 9 bases. The germline gives CDR1 MDHEN, CDR2 SYDVKM. The CDR3 extends over 16 amino acids. J gave up 2 bases and V 1 base, and 3 bases lay outside the gene matches. In nucleotides, the CDR3 is TGTGCCAGCAGTTTATTTACAGGGGGCGCCTACAATGAGCAGTTCTTC. Translating gives CASSLFTGGAYNEQFF.

CDR3 nucleotide sequence: TGTGCCAGCAGCACGGGACAGGGGATGGGTGGCTACACCTTC. This encodes CASSTGQGMGGYTF. The V call is TRBV7-2, the J call TRBJ1-2; 10 nucleotides agree with TRBD1. Germline-derived CDR1 and CDR2 are SGHTA and FQGNSA. V lost 5 bases and J lost 7; bases outside the gene matches: 7. This CDR3 comprises 14 residues.

The rearrangement joins TRBV6-5 to TRBJ1-6, with TRBD1 matching 11 bases. CDR1 and CDR2 from the germline V gene are MNHEY and SVGAGI. Losses at the gene ends were 6 bases for V and 10 bases for J; bases not matched to a gene: 8. The CDR3 is 15 amino acids. The CDR3 loop is CASRLDRGQGSPLHF. CDR3 DNA: TGTGCCAGCAGACTGGACAGGGGGCAGGGGTCACCCCTCCACTTT.

The chain has TRBV6-5 and TRBJ2-1, with 8 bases aligning to TRBD2. Losses at the gene ends were 8 bases for V and 5 bases for J; bases not matched to a gene: 5. The length of the CDR3 is 13 residues. Per germline, CDR1 MNHEY and CDR2 SVGAGI. CDR3 sequence reads: CASQKGLDNEQFF. The CDR3 nucleotides are TGTGCCAGCCAAAAGGGACTAGACAATGAGCAGTTCTTC.

The V and J genes are TRBV5-6 and TRBJ1-2, with 7 bases matching TRBD1. This CDR3 contains 14 residues. Looked up from germline, CDR1 is SGHDT and CDR2 is YYEEEE. V was pared by 5 bases and J by 4 bases, with 8 bases of the junction left unmatched. CDR3 nucleotide sequence: TGTGCCAGCAGATCAACCGGGACAGTCTATGGCTACACCTTC. Its protein is CASRSTGTVYGYTF.

The V call is TRBV11-2, the J call TRBJ2-7, with TRBD2 identical over 9 bases. The CDR3 loop spans 14 amino acids. Losses at the gene ends were 3 bases for V and 4 bases for J; bases not matched to a gene: 4. CDR1 and CDR2 from the germline V gene are SGHAT and FQNNGV. In DNA form, the CDR3 reads TGTGCCAGCAGCTTGCGGGAGGGGAGATACGAGCAGTACTTC. Its protein is CASSLREGRYEQYF.

This clone was observed a handful of times. This chain links TRBV7-2 with TRBJ1-1, with D perhaps TRBD1 (5 bases). The CDR3 covers 15 residues. The V gene's germline CDR1 is SGHTA and CDR2 FQGNSA. V lost 0 bases and J 1 base, leaving 9 bases between the germline ends. CDR3 sequence (DNA): TGTGCCAGCAGCTTAGCCCCTCAGGGGAACACTGAAGCTTTCTTT. This encodes CASSLAPQGNTEAFF.

The gene calls are TRBV12-5 and TRBJ1-2; TRBD1 might be the D (5 bases). Trimming left V 7 bases short and J 2 bases short, with 17 bases between. This CDR3 contains 15 residues. CDR1 and CDR2 (germline): LGHNT, FRNRAP. The CDR3 nucleotides are TGTGCTAGTGCCAGAGGCGGGGCCGGGAACTATGGCTACACCTTC. Its translation is CASARGGAGNYGYTF.

The CDR3 DNA reads TGCAGCGTAGCTAGCGGGTACACAGATACGCAGTATTTT. Amino acid sequence: CSVASGYTDTQYF. V and J are TRBV29-1 and TRBJ2-3, with 8 bases that match TRBD2. Losses at the gene ends were 6 bases for V and 2 bases for J; bases not matched to a gene: 4. The CDR3 extends over 13 amino acids. Germline V CDR1 and CDR2: SQVTM, ANQGSEA.

The gene calls are TRBV19 and TRBJ2-2, with D possibly being TRBD2 (6 bases). The CDR3 has 15 residues. CDR1 LNHDA and CDR2 SQIVND come from the germline V gene (reference sequence). Trimming removed 5 bases from V and 1 base from J, with 11 bases in between. Written as DNA, the CDR3 is TGTGCCAGTAGTTTCGGGGGAGGGAACACCGGGGAGCTGTTTTTT. Its translation: CASSFGGGNTGELFF. The entire variable domain, with the rest obtained from reference TRBV19 and TRBJ2-2, is as follows: DGGITQSPKYLFRKEGQNVTLSCEQNLNHDAMYWYRQDPGQGLRLIYYSQIVNDFQKGDIAEGYSVSREKKESFPLTVTSAQKNPTAFYLCASSFGGGNTGELFFGEGSRLTVL.

This clone was observed many times. The chain carries TRBV4-2 and TRBJ2-3; maybe TRBD1 (6 bases). The CDR3 is made up of 16 amino acids. The V gene's germline CDR1 is LGHNA and CDR2 YNFKEQ. V was shortened by 3 bases and J by 4 bases, with 17 bases between the two germline ends. CDR3 loop: CASSHIMGWGPDTQYF. CDR3 bases: TGTGCCAGCAGCCATATAATGGGCTGGGGGCCAGATACGCAGTATTTT.

V usage is TRBV12-3 or TRBV12-4 and J usage is TRBJ1-2; the D is unclear. V shed 4 bases and J shed 3 bases, with 9 bases lying between them. This CDR3 is built from 13 residues. CDR3 DNA sequence: TGTGCCAGCAGTTATGGCGGAGACTATGGCTACACCTTC. It encodes CASSYGGDYGYTF.

This clone was counted once. This chain links TRBV7-9 with TRBJ1-2, with a weak D call TRBD1 (5 bases). CDR1 and CDR2 from the germline V gene are SEHNR and FQNEAQ (reference sequence). The CDR3 has 14 residues. Trimming removed 5 bases at V and 7 bases at J, with 17 bases between. The CDR3, as DNA: TGTGCCAGCAGCACATGGGGGGGTGACGCTGGCTACACCTTC. This codes for CASSTWGGDAGYTF.

The J gene is TRBJ1-3, the V gene TRBV21-1. TRBV21-1 is a pseudogene segment. This CDR3 comprises 15 residues. In DNA form, the CDR3 reads TGTGCCAGCAGCAGATTAAGGAGCTCTGGAAACACCATATATTTT. Amino acids: CASSRLRSSGNTIYF.

This chain uses TRBV3-1 (or the pseudogene TRBV3-2) with TRBJ2-6; tentatively, D is TRBD2 (6 bases). This CDR3 is 15 amino acids long. Germline CDR1 is LGHDT and CDR2 is YNNKEL (reference sequence). Trimming stripped 4 bases from V and 0 bases from J, with 7 bases between. The CDR3 DNA reads as TGTGCCAGCAGCCTCGGGAGCTCTGGGGCCAACGTCCTGACTTTC. Encoded protein: CASSLGSSGANVLTF.

The rearrangement uses TRBV3-1 (or the pseudogene TRBV3-2) and TRBJ1-5; a possible D gene is TRBD1 (5 bases). CDR3 length: 16 amino acids. V gave up 0 bases and J gave up 3 bases, with 12 bases separating them. Germline CDR1 is LGHDT and CDR2 is YNNKEL (reference sequence). CDR3 DNA sequence: TGTGCCAGCAGCCAAGATCCCGGGGGGTCCAATCAGCCCCAGCATTTT. It yields the protein CASSQDPGGSNQPQHF.

The chain couples TRBV28 to TRBJ2-7, with TRBD1 matching over 8 bases. Unmatched junction bases numbered 6, after V lost 5 bases and J lost 6 bases. Germline V gene data show CDR1 as MDHEN and CDR2 as SYDVKM. This CDR3 comprises 13 residues. As DNA, the CDR3 is TGTGCCAGCAGTCCCATCGACAGGGGCGAGCAGTACGTC. It specifies CASSPIDRGEQYV.

The chain carries TRBV28 and TRBJ1-2, with D possibly being TRBD1 (5 bases). Between the trimmed V and J ends, which lost 3 bases and 7 bases, there was a span of 21 bases. The CDR3 is 16 amino acids. Germline CDR1 is MDHEN and CDR2 is SYDVKM. The CDR3 DNA reads as TGTGCCAGCAGTTTGGTGGGAGTGGGGGACTATGTTGGCTACACCTTC. Amino acid sequence: CASSLVGVGDYVGYTF.

Details on this clone: A read error may account for a junction end that differs from germline. The CDR3 sequence is CASSLPPGHPRDF. The CDR3 bases are TGTGCCAGCAGCCTACCTCCGGGACATCCGAGGGACTTC. This chain uses TRBV7-9 with TRBJ2-7, with D perhaps matching TRBD1 (6 bases). Germline values: CDR1 SEHNR, CDR2 FQNEAQ (reference sequence). This CDR3 contains 13 residues. Full variable domain (rest looked up from reference TRBV7-9 and TRBJ2-7): DTGVSQNPRHKITKRGQNVTFRCDPISEHNRLYWYRQTLGQGPEFLTYFQNEAQLEKSRLLSDRFSAERPKGSFSTLEIQRTEQGDSAMYLCASSLPPGHPRDFGPGTRLTVT.

This sequence joins TRBV5-1 and TRBJ2-7; possible D gene TRBD2, 5 bases. V lost 4 bases, J lost 5 bases, and 16 bases lay in between. The CDR3 has 14 amino acids. Germline-derived CDR1 and CDR2 are SGHRS and YFSETQ. CDR3 DNA sequence: TGCGCCAGCAGCGTGGGGTCCTACGGGGACGAGCAGTACTTC. This encodes CASSVGSYGDEQYF.